The clone carrying this T cell receptor beta chain was counted only a few times. TCRdb independently ran MiXCR on the 5' RACE reads; one entry per CDR3 protein. The table includes 500,000 to 550,000 distinct CDR3 sequences, 20% to 25% detected once. Germline V gene lookup returns CDR1 ENHRY and CDR2 SYGVKD. V was trimmed by 0 bases and J by 4 bases, leaving 16 bases between them. There are 17 residues in the CDR3. The sample comes from a study of identical twins. These data are also associated with another study on yellow fever vaccine responses in identical twins.

The rearrangement joins TRBV10-3 to TRBJ2-1, with D possibly being TRBD2 (7 bases). The sequence was obtained from a woman aged 18-35 years in good health. Material: CD4+ T cells sorted from blood. This CDR3 reads CAISESGGGSEYNEQFF. The CDR3 nucleotides are TGTGCCATCAGTGAGTCGGGGGGCGGGAGTGAATACAATGAGCAGTTCTTC.